This T cell receptor beta chain emerged from a study of cytomegalovirus exposure and HLA in healthy donors. General observations from the study: A later analysis revealed that TCR association rates differed between HLA loci, peaking at DRB1 and bottoming out at HLA-C. Another analysis was done later, and it associated over 15,000 TCR beta sequences with HLA alleles at 0.05 false discovery rate. The study designated around 150 TCR beta chains cytomegalovirus-associated.

Germline CDR1 reads SGHRS; CDR2 reads YFSETQ. The length of the CDR3 is 16 residues. Trimming removed 2 bases from V and 4 bases from J, with 15 bases in between. This PCR relied on a set of 60 Vbeta primers and 13 Jbeta primers. Method: immunoSEQ multiplex PCR; TCRdb's copy keeps in-frame clones and lacks some. The sample lists 250,000 to 350,000 clones; approximately 80% were seen once. As to this clone: Antigen specificity is unknown.

What was sequenced was PBMCs. The source of this sequence is a girl aged 2-9 years in good health and CMV-seronegative. The rearrangement joins TRBV5-1 to TRBJ2-2; TRBD2 is a possible D gene (7 bases). CDR3 amino acids: CASSFFGGLGTGELFF. In DNA, the CDR3 is TGCGCCAGCAGCTTTTTCGGGGGGCTTGGCACCGGGGAGCTGTTTTTT.